The clone carrying this TCR beta chain was observed a few times. Its antigen is undetermined. The data stem from a study of cytotoxic CD8 clonotypes in ibrutinib-treated CLL. Study-level findings and limits: Public clonotypes (which were uncommon) either contracted or remained stable on treatment.

Only in-frame clones appear in the TCRdb table, and some are missing; sequencing was by immunoSEQ multiplex PCR. The sample consists of 150,000 or so clones, around 80% of them appearing once. Looked up from germline, CDR1 is LGHNA and CDR2 is YNFKEQ. The germline V and J ends were trimmed by 0 bases and 6 bases, with 12 bases remaining between them. The CDR3 contains 15 residues. Sample: PBMCs, taken after 36 months of ibrutinib treatment. This chain connects TRBV4-2 to TRBJ2-1; D is possibly TRBD2 (6 bases). This TCR came from a human donor with chronic lymphocytic leukemia. CDR3 in amino acids: CASSQDLLGGNEQFF. CDR3 sequence (DNA): TGTGCCAGCAGCCAAGATCTGCTGGGAGGCAATGAGCAGTTCTTC.